Shown below are 18 T cell receptor beta chains from a single sample sequenced in a study of T-cell memory formation after mild COVID-19. TCRdb analysed the 5' RACE reads with MiXCR anew, one entry per CDR3 protein. The repertoire consists of 250,000 to 300,000 distinct CDR3 sequences, with around 15% occurring once and the leading ten covering roughly 22%. The source material was PBMCs or a T cell subset sorted from them (not recorded which). The source of these receptors is a man younger than 35 who had mild COVID-19 (a few samples of this study predate the infection). Cell type and time point are not known.

The chain carries TRBV30 and TRBJ2-2; D possibly corresponds to TRBD1 (5 bases). The V end lost 1 base, the J end lost 4 bases, and 10 bases lay between the germline ends. Germline CDR1 is GTSNPN and CDR2 is SVGIG (reference sequence). The CDR3 length is 14 residues. The CDR3 DNA is TGTGCCTGGAGTGGAGTCAGGGCCACCGGGGAGCTGTTTTTT. Protein: CAWSGVRATGELFF.

The chain recombines TRBV6-2 or TRBV6-3 with TRBJ2-3; TRBD2 matches 14 bases. This CDR3 contains 16 residues. Germline CDR1 is MNHEY and CDR2 is SVGEGT. V lost 5 bases, J lost 7 bases, and 8 bases stayed unmatched. CDR3 loop: CASSPGLAGGMNTQYF. Written as DNA, the CDR3 is TGTGCCAGCAGTCCCGGACTAGCGGGGGGCATGAATACGCAGTATTTT.

This clonotype was observed a handful of times. This sequence joins TRBV11-2 and TRBJ1-2; maybe TRBD1 (6 bases). Trimming stripped 4 bases from V and 4 bases from J, with 16 bases between. CDR3 length: 15 residues. Germline V gene lookup returns CDR1 SGHAT and CDR2 FQNNGV. The CDR3 region has the DNA TGTGCCAGCAGCTCGCCACCCGGAGGGGGCTATGGCTACACCTTC. Residues: CASSSPPGGGYGYTF.

The table lists this clonotype with many counts. The chain joins TRBV20-1 to TRBJ1-3, with D perhaps matching TRBD1 (6 bases). Between the trimmed V and J ends, which lost 4 bases and 0 bases, there was a span of 10 bases. In germline, CDR1 is DFQATT, CDR2 SNEGSKA (reference sequence). CDR3 length equals 14 residues. This CDR3 reads CSAKDRTSGNTIYF. CDR3 DNA: TGCAGTGCTAAAGACAGGACCTCTGGAAACACCATATATTTT.

This clonotype was observed many times. The chain recombines TRBV5-6 with TRBJ2-3; 9 nucleotides agree with TRBD2. The CDR3 contains 17 residues. Unmatched junction bases numbered 10, after V lost 4 bases and J lost 1 base. CDR1 and CDR2 (germline): SGHDT, YYEEEE. This CDR3 is CASSRLGAGGGTDTQYF. DNA for the CDR3: TGTGCCAGCAGCCGCCTCGGAGCGGGGGGTGGCACAGATACGCAGTATTTT.

This clonotype was counted ten times or more. The genes are TRBV5-5 and TRBJ2-7; D is unresolved. V lost 1 base to trimming and J lost 3 bases, with 5 bases between them. The germline V gene has CDR1 SGHKS and CDR2 YYEKEE (reference sequence). This CDR3 has 12 residues. The CDR3 DNA is TGTGCCAGCAGCTTGTCGCGCTACGAGCAGTACTTC. Translating gives CASSLSRYEQYF.

The sample holds a few counts of this clonotype. The rearrangement joins TRBV14 to TRBJ2-5; TRBD1 aligns across 10 bases. Trimming at V came to 0 bases and at J to 3 bases, leaving 4 bases not matched to a gene. From germline, CDR1 is SGHDN and CDR2 FVKESK. The CDR3 is 16 amino acids. The CDR3 nucleotides read TGTGCCAGCAGCCAAGAAGGGACAGGGGAGAAAGAGACCCAGTACTTC. Residues: CASSQEGTGEKETQYF.

This sequence joins TRBV6-1 and TRBJ2-5; 11 bases agree with TRBD1. CDR1 is MNHNS and CDR2 is SASEGT in the germline V gene. CDR3 length equals 14 residues. With V trimmed by 5 bases and J by 5 bases, 4 bases remained unmatched. DNA for the CDR3: TGTGCCAGCAGTCCCCGGGACAGGGGGGAGACCCAGTACTTC. It yields the protein CASSPRDRGETQYF.

This clonotype was seen a handful of times. This chain joins TRBV7-2 and TRBJ2-7; no clear D. V was pared by 6 bases and J by 0 bases, with 15 bases between. The length of the CDR3 is 15 residues. Germline values: CDR1 SGHTA, CDR2 FQGNSA. The CDR3 coding sequence is TGTGCCAGCAGTCCCGACGCCTGGGGCTCCTACGAGCAGTACTTC. Translation: CASSPDAWGSYEQYF.

This chain joins TRBV14 and TRBJ1-2; no clear D. Trimming left V 0 bases short and J 4 bases short, with 6 bases between. Germline V gives CDR1 SGHDN, CDR2 FVKESK. This CDR3 region has 13 residues. DNA for the CDR3: TGTGCCAGCAGCCAAGACACCCTCTATGGCTACACCTTC. This gives the protein CASSQDTLYGYTF.

This clonotype was picked up one time. The chain is built from TRBV11-2 and TRBJ1-6; no firm D call. The CDR3 sequence is 13 residues long. Germline-derived CDR1 and CDR2 are SGHAT and FQNNGV. V lost 2 bases and J 8 bases, leaving 7 bases between the germline ends. The CDR3 here is CASSLNWDSPLHF. The CDR3 nucleotides are TGTGCCAGCAGCTTAAATTGGGATTCACCCCTCCACTTT.

This clonotype was found a few times. The V and J genes are TRBV7-2 and TRBJ1-2; D ambiguous. Between the trimmed V and J ends, which lost 2 bases and 0 bases, there was a span of 7 bases. The CDR3 extends over 14 amino acids. The V gene's germline CDR1 is SGHTA and CDR2 FQGNSA. As DNA, the CDR3 is TGTGCCAGCAGCTTACGCATAACTAACTATGGCTACACCTTC. Protein sequence: CASSLRITNYGYTF.

This clonotype was found many times. The rearrangement links TRBV7-3 to TRBJ2-2; D is perhaps TRBD1 (6 bases). Germline lookup yields CDR1 SGHTA and CDR2 FQGTGA. This CDR3 is built from 15 residues. The V and J ends lost 5 bases and 5 bases respectively, with 15 bases between them. The CDR3 nucleotides are TGTGCCAGCAGCCCCATGGGGGCCAAAACCGGGGAGCTGTTTTTT. This encodes CASSPMGAKTGELFF.

This chain links TRBV12-3 or TRBV12-4 with TRBJ2-2; TRBD1 matches 8 bases. The CDR3 is 14 amino acids. J gave up 7 bases and V 8 bases, and 9 bases lay outside the gene matches. CDR3 amino acids: CASSGQASDGELFF. Here the CDR3 DNA reads TGTGCCAGCTCGGGACAGGCCTCCGACGGGGAGCTGTTTTTT.

This clonotype was seen more than once but under ten times. The genes are TRBV4-3 and TRBJ2-1; D ambiguous. V lost 0 bases and J lost 2, with 11 bases in between. Germline V gives CDR1 LGHNA, CDR2 YSLEER. This CDR3 region has 16 residues. The CDR3: CASSQEGGLTYNEQFF. CDR3 coding DNA: TGCGCCAGCAGCCAAGAGGGCGGCCTCACCTACAATGAGCAGTTCTTC.

Only a few counts were recorded for this clonotype. The rearrangement joins TRBV5-6 to TRBJ1-3, with D perhaps TRBD1 (6 bases). V gave up 7 bases and J gave up 0 bases, with 11 bases separating them. CDR1 is SGHDT and CDR2 is YYEEEE in the germline V gene. The CDR3 consists of 14 residues. In DNA, the CDR3 is TGTGCCAGCCTGGACAGTAGCTCTGGAAACACCATATATTTT. This codes for CASLDSSSGNTIYF.

This clonotype was detected a few times. The chain carries TRBV20-1 and TRBJ1-1; 7 positions agree with TRBD1. CDR3 length: 13 amino acids. Germline CDR1 DFQATT, CDR2 SNEGSKA (reference sequence). The junction had 3 bases not matched to a gene; V was cut back by 5 bases and J by 0 bases. In nucleotides, the CDR3 is TGCAGTGCTCCGGGACAGCTGAACACTGAAGCTTTCTTT. The encoded protein is CSAPGQLNTEAFF.

The chain uses TRBV7-9 and TRBJ2-7, with D tentatively TRBD2 (5 bases). Germline CDR1 reads SEHNR; CDR2 reads FQNEAQ (reference sequence). The CDR3 length is 13 residues. Trimming left V 5 bases short and J 4 bases short, with 12 bases between. CDR3 nucleotides: TGTGCCAGCAGCCCCGGGGTAGGGTACGAGCAGTACTTC. It codes for CASSPGVGYEQYF.